This T cell receptor beta chain was recorded in a study of Graves' ophthalmopathy and Graves' hyperthyroidism. Study-wide background: Specimen type is peripheral blood, obtained at initial diagnosis before any treatment. General study findings and limits: A model built from 13 signatures distinguished ophthalmopathy from stable hyperthyroidism with roughly 90% sensitivity and around 81% specificity.

The ends lost 6 bases at V and 17 bases at J; junction bases unmatched: 12. This CDR3 is 11 amino acids long. Germline lookup yields CDR1 GTSNPN and CDR2 SVGIG (reference sequence). Enrollment excluded any patients with other autoimmune diseases, uncontrolled infections, pregnancy or lactation. RNA transcripts were the template, and TCR beta CDR3 regions were amplified from them. The library came from an HTBI-primed first-round RT-PCR and a second-round multiplex PCR. In TCRdb, the multiplex PCR reads were re-called with MiXCR into one record per CDR3 protein. The sample has about 740,000 distinct CDR3 sequences, around 40% seen once. About this clonotype itself: Its antigen remains unknown.

Sequencing was performed on peripheral blood. This clonotype originated in an adult man with Graves' ophthalmopathy. This chain joins TRBV30 and TRBJ1-4, with 7 bases fitting TRBD1. CDR3 bases: TGTGCCTGTACAGCTCGGACAGGACGTTTTTTT. Translating gives CACTARTGRFF.